These T cell receptor beta chains were read from a single sample in a study of T cell responses to AZD1222 COVID-19 vaccine. Data came from immunoSEQ multiplex PCR; TCRdb stores just in-frame clones and leaves some out. This sample has some 130,000 clones, with 85% to 90% found just once. Specimen: peripheral blood, collected on day 0 of AZD1222 vaccination. The receptors were sampled from an adult in good health. The CDR3 runs from the conserved cysteine through the conserved F or W. The D gene is left open where the match is weak. Clone size is stated in some rows and not others, as once, few, many or a class when expanded.

d_call: TRBD1
v_call: TRBV6-2/TRBV6-3
clone_size: .
j_call: TRBJ1-2
cdr3_nt: TGTGCCAGCAGTTACGTCCGAGGGGGCCGGGACTATGGCTACACCTTC
cdr3_aa: CASSYVRGGRDYGYTF

d_call: .
v_call: TRBV5-6
clone_size: .
j_call: TRBJ1-2
cdr3_nt: TGTGCCAGCAGCTTGACCCCCAGACGGGACTATGGCTACACCTTC
cdr3_aa: CASSLTPRRDYGYTF

d_call: .
v_call: TRBV6-5
clone_size: .
j_call: TRBJ1-1
cdr3_nt: TGTGCCATTACAGGTTTTGGCGACACTGAAGCTTTCTTT
cdr3_aa: CAITGFGDTEAFF

d_call: TRBD2
v_call: TRBV29-1
clone_size: .
j_call: TRBJ2-5
cdr3_nt: TGCAGCGTTGATTATGTAGCGGGAGTCGGAGAGACCCAGTACTTC
cdr3_aa: CSVDYVAGVGETQYF

d_call: .
v_call: TRBV15
clone_size: .
j_call: TRBJ2-7
cdr3_nt: TGTGCCACCAGCAGTTCTAGGTACGAGCAGTACTTC
cdr3_aa: CATSSSRYEQYF

d_call: .
v_call: TRBV9
clone_size: once
j_call: TRBJ2-2
cdr3_nt: TGTGCCAGCAGCGACGATACCCCCGGGGAGCTGTTTTTT
cdr3_aa: CASSDDTPGELFF

d_call: .
v_call: TRBV4-3
clone_size: few
j_call: TRBJ1-1
cdr3_nt: TGCGCCAGCAGCCAAGATTTAACCCAGCCCGGAGCTTTCTTT
cdr3_aa: CASSQDLTQPGAFF

d_call: TRBD1
v_call: TRBV5-1
clone_size: .
j_call: TRBJ2-1
cdr3_nt: TGCGCCAGCAGGGGGACAGTAGAACAGTTCTTC
cdr3_aa: CASRGTVEQFF

d_call: .
v_call: TRBV7-9
clone_size: .
j_call: TRBJ2-7
cdr3_nt: TGTGCCAGCAGCCCGGTCCTTGGGGGGAGAGGTGGCTACGAGCAGTACTTC
cdr3_aa: CASSPVLGGRGGYEQYF

d_call: .
v_call: TRBV14
clone_size: .
j_call: TRBJ1-2
cdr3_nt: TGTGCCAGCAGCCAAGCTCCACCTCAGGGTTCTAACTATGGCTACACCTTC
cdr3_aa: CASSQAPPQGSNYGYTF

d_call: .
v_call: TRBV6-5
clone_size: .
j_call: TRBJ1-1
cdr3_nt: TGTGCCAGCAGCACCGACGTCTCCACTGAAGCTTTCTTT
cdr3_aa: CASSTDVSTEAFF

d_call: .
v_call: TRBV9
clone_size: .
j_call: TRBJ1-5
cdr3_nt: TGTGCCAGCAGCTCAGGGGGCAATCAGCCCCAGCATTTT
cdr3_aa: CASSSGGNQPQHF

d_call: TRBD1
v_call: TRBV27
clone_size: .
j_call: TRBJ1-5
cdr3_nt: TGTGCCAGCAGTTTATTAGGGGGCGCAGGCCAGCCCCAGCATTTT
cdr3_aa: CASSLLGGAGQPQHF

d_call: .
v_call: TRBV5-1
clone_size: .
j_call: TRBJ2-7
cdr3_nt: TGCGCCAGCAGCTTGGAAGACTACTACGAGCAGTACTTC
cdr3_aa: CASSLEDYYEQYF

d_call: .
v_call: TRBV3-1/TRBV3-2
clone_size: once
j_call: TRBJ2-1
cdr3_nt: TGTGCCAGCAGCCAAGACCTGGGAATGAGCTCCTACAATGAGCAGTTCTTC
cdr3_aa: CASSQDLGMSSYNEQFF

d_call: .
v_call: TRBV29-1
clone_size: .
j_call: TRBJ2-2
cdr3_nt: TGCAGCGCCTCGTGGGGAATGAGCACCGGGGAGCTGTTTTTT
cdr3_aa: CSASWGMSTGELFF

d_call: .
v_call: TRBV9
clone_size: .
j_call: TRBJ1-1
cdr3_nt: TGTGCCAGCAGCGTAGATGGGGGGCAGAGAACTGAAGCTTTCTTT
cdr3_aa: CASSVDGGQRTEAFF

d_call: .
v_call: TRBV30
clone_size: .
j_call: TRBJ1-3
cdr3_nt: TGTGCCTGTGGGATGACGCCCTCTGGAAACACCATATATTTT
cdr3_aa: CACGMTPSGNTIYF

d_call: .
v_call: TRBV9
clone_size: .
j_call: TRBJ1-2
cdr3_nt: TGTGCCAGCAGCGGCACAGGCCAAGCTAACTATGGCTACACCTTC
cdr3_aa: CASSGTGQANYGYTF

d_call: TRBD1
v_call: TRBV3-1/TRBV3-2
clone_size: .
j_call: TRBJ1-1
cdr3_nt: TGTGCCAGCAGCCAAGAGGGACAGGGTGCGACTGAAGCTTTCTTT
cdr3_aa: CASSQEGQGATEAFF

d_call: .
v_call: TRBV19
clone_size: .
j_call: TRBJ1-1
cdr3_nt: TGTGCCAGTAGTATTAGGTCAAGTAATGAAGCTTTCTTT
cdr3_aa: CASSIRSSNEAFF

d_call: .
v_call: TRBV5-6
clone_size: .
j_call: TRBJ1-2
cdr3_nt: TGTGTGAGCGGCAACTATGGCTACACCTTC
cdr3_aa: CVSGNYGYTF

d_call: .
v_call: TRBV2
clone_size: once
j_call: TRBJ1-2
cdr3_nt: TGTGCCAGCAGTGTGCTCCCCTATGATCCGGACGTTGACTACTATGGCTACACCTTC
cdr3_aa: CASSVLPYDPDVDYYGYTF

d_call: .
v_call: TRBV21-1
clone_size: .
j_call: TRBJ1-5
cdr3_nt: TGTGCCAGCAGCAACCCGGACATCAGAACCCGCAATCAGCCCCAGCATTTT
cdr3_aa: CASSNPDIRTRNQPQHF

d_call: TRBD1
v_call: TRBV2
clone_size: .
j_call: TRBJ1-5
cdr3_nt: TGTGCCAGCCAGGGGGGGATCAATCAGCCCCAGCATTTT
cdr3_aa: CASQGGINQPQHF

d_call: .
v_call: TRBV6-5
clone_size: .
j_call: TRBJ2-5
cdr3_nt: TGTGCCAGCATGGGACAAATCCAAGAGACCCAGTACTTC
cdr3_aa: CASMGQIQETQYF

d_call: TRBD1
v_call: TRBV4-3
clone_size: .
j_call: TRBJ1-1
cdr3_nt: TGCGCCAGCAGTTTCAGAGGACAGGGGGCTACTGAAGCTTTCTTT
cdr3_aa: CASSFRGQGATEAFF

d_call: .
v_call: TRBV29-1
clone_size: .
j_call: TRBJ1-1
cdr3_nt: TGCAGCGCCTATCAGGCGGGCAGGTTTTTCACTGAAGCTTTCTTT
cdr3_aa: CSAYQAGRFFTEAFF

d_call: .
v_call: TRBV5-1
clone_size: .
j_call: TRBJ1-1
cdr3_nt: TGCGCCAGCAGCTTGGAAGCGTGGGGGGACACTGAAGCTTTCTTT
cdr3_aa: CASSLEAWGDTEAFF

d_call: .
v_call: TRBV28
clone_size: .
j_call: TRBJ1-5
cdr3_nt: TGTGCCAGCAGTCCTGTTCGGCCTAATCAGCCCCAGCATTTT
cdr3_aa: CASSPVRPNQPQHF

d_call: TRBD1
v_call: TRBV5-1
clone_size: .
j_call: TRBJ2-5
cdr3_nt: TGCGCCAGCAGCTTAGCCCCGGGACAGGGCTTCCAAGAGACCCAGTACTTC
cdr3_aa: CASSLAPGQGFQETQYF

d_call: TRBD1
v_call: TRBV14
clone_size: few
j_call: TRBJ1-5
cdr3_nt: TGTGCCAGCAGCGACAGGGGGCTGAATCAGCCCCAGCATTTT
cdr3_aa: CASSDRGLNQPQHF

d_call: TRBD1
v_call: TRBV19
clone_size: .
j_call: TRBJ1-2
cdr3_nt: TGTGCCAGTAGTTTCGGACAGGGTAACTATGGCTACACCTTC
cdr3_aa: CASSFGQGNYGYTF

d_call: .
v_call: TRBV9
clone_size: .
j_call: TRBJ1-1
cdr3_nt: TGTGCCAGCAGCGTATTACAGGTTACAGAAGCTTTCTTT
cdr3_aa: CASSVLQVTEAFF

d_call: .
v_call: TRBV5-5
clone_size: .
j_call: TRBJ2-7
cdr3_nt: TGTGCCAGCAGCTTGAGGCAGGGCCCCTACGAGCAGTACTTC
cdr3_aa: CASSLRQGPYEQYF

d_call: TRBD1
v_call: TRBV7-9
clone_size: .
j_call: TRBJ1-1
cdr3_nt: TGTGCCAGCACCTTTTCGGCAGTACAGGGGGGCACTGAAGCTTTCTTT
cdr3_aa: CASTFSAVQGGTEAFF

d_call: .
v_call: TRBV7-8
clone_size: .
j_call: TRBJ1-2
cdr3_nt: TGTGCCAGCAGCTTATTTAAGGTGGATGGCTACACCTTC
cdr3_aa: CASSLFKVDGYTF

d_call: TRBD1
v_call: TRBV19
clone_size: .
j_call: TRBJ2-2
cdr3_nt: TGTGCCAGTAGCACCCCCCAAGGGGGCGGATTCCCCGGGGAGCTGTTTTTT
cdr3_aa: CASSTPQGGGFPGELFF

d_call: .
v_call: TRBV29-1
clone_size: once
j_call: TRBJ1-2
cdr3_nt: TGCAGCGCCGAAGGCCCGTCGGATTATGGCTACACCTTC
cdr3_aa: CSAEGPSDYGYTF

d_call: TRBD1
v_call: TRBV4-2
clone_size: few
j_call: TRBJ1-1
cdr3_nt: TGTGCCAGCAGCCAAGAGGGACAGGGTTTGGGCACTGAAGCTTTCTTT
cdr3_aa: CASSQEGQGLGTEAFF